This T cell receptor beta chain was found in a study of CD8 T cells in ankylosing spondylitis. General study results and limits: Matched ankylosing spondylitis synovial fluid reportedly contained a significantly enriched population of disease-linked clones. There were earlier reports of some motif variants in reactive arthritis synovial fluid and blood. Ankylosing spondylitis blood appeared to be characterized by a TCR beta motif of 8 or 9 highly homologous variants.

The CDR3 is made up of 15 amino acids. Trimming shortened V by 0 bases and J by 3 bases, and 9 bases separated the two germline ends. In germline, CDR1 is SGDLS, CDR2 YYNGEE. This clonotype showed up many times. Its antigen remains unidentified. Molecular-barcoded quantitative 5'-RACE produced these TCR beta libraries. TCRdb re-derived calls from the 5' RACE reads in MiXCR, one entry per CDR3 protein. The sample records 500,000 to 550,000 distinct CDR3 sequences, about 13% being singletons. Sequenced sample: blood, either unsorted or a sorted T cell fraction (not recorded which). The chain has TRBV9 and TRBJ2-2; D perhaps matches TRBD2 (6 bases). This receptor was taken from a male donor with ankylosing spondylitis. The CDR3 nucleotides read TGTGCCAGCAGCGTAGGGACTACCCACACCGGGGAGCTGTTTTTT. Amino acid sequence: CASSVGTTHTGELFF.